This TCR beta chain was profiled in a study of CD8+CD57+ T cells in acquired aplastic anemia. Study in general: The mean DNA yield obtained from sorted CD4+ and CD8+ cells came to 3 to 3.5 ug.

Sequencing was done on patients that had shown CD8+CD57+ cell expansion by flow cytometry. CDR3 and TCR beta VDJ profiling relied on a genomic DNA template. TCRdb used MiXCR to reprocess the reads, holding one entry per CDR3 protein. The table includes around 500,000 distinct CDR3 sequences, around 30% detected once. CDR1 is SNHLY, CDR2 FYNNEI, per germline. The CDR3 loop spans 14 amino acids. V lost 5 bases and J lost 7, with 17 bases in between. The material sequenced was sorted CD4+, CD8+, or CD8+CD57+ T cells (not recorded which) from PBMCs. The genes are TRBV2 and TRBJ2-5, with D possibly matching TRBD2 (5 bases). The receptor was derived from a human donor with aplastic anemia. CDR3 in amino acids: CASSNGGLKGTQYF. Here the CDR3 DNA reads TGTGCCAGCAGTAACGGAGGACTGAAAGGGACCCAGTACTTC.